The entry that follows covers one T cell receptor beta chain sequence. The antigen is not known. The data were taken from a study of T cell responses to AZD1222 COVID-19 vaccine. Whole-study findings and limits: White British ancestry dominated among donors, who included more females, and clonal diversity was possibly underestimated. There were repertoire samples only from the period after the peak T cell response. Nearly half of unique spike-specific TCRs reportedly avoided B.1.351 and B.1.1.7 mutated regions.

The data were produced by immunoSEQ multiplex PCR, yet TCRdb's version contains in-frame clones alone and is incomplete. The table has tens of thousands of clones, 81% seen once. Germline V lookup: CDR1 SGHAT, CDR2 FQDESV (reference sequence). Trimming cost V 4 bases and J 9 bases, with 22 bases left between them. This CDR3 comprises 15 residues. This receptor was taken from an adult who received the AZD1222 COVID-19 vaccine. The chain employs TRBV11-1 and TRBJ2-7; perhaps TRBD2 as D (6 bases). The starting material was peripheral blood, obtained 28 days after the second AZD1222 dose. The CDR3 region has the DNA TGTGCCAGCAGCTGGGACTCCTCAATTTCGTGGGCGCAGTACTTC. Its protein product is CASSWDSSISWAQYF.